This record covers a single TCR beta chain. Its antigen remains unidentified. The CDR3 has 17 amino acids. V lost 0 bases, J lost 1 base, and 7 bases stayed unmatched. CDR1 and CDR2 (germline): PRHDT, FYEKMQ (reference sequence). The data were obtained in a study of CD8+CD57+ T cells in acquired aplastic anemia. About the research overall: The sorted CD4+ and CD8+ cells yielded an average around 3 ug of DNA. Study observations and caveats: Researchers reported that CD8+ Simpson's diversity was not significantly different in patients versus controls. Comparison of patients with controls identified nearly 30 shared CD8+ CDR3 sequences.

The study profiled TCR beta VDJ and CDR3 using genomic DNA as template. TCRdb passed the reads through MiXCR, listing each CDR3 protein once. The sample lists hundreds of thousands of distinct CDR3 sequences, more than 40% occurring once. Those patients picked for sequencing had displayed CD8+CD57+ cell expansion on flow cytometry. The clonotype comes from a human donor with aplastic anemia. The sample consisted of sorted CD4+, CD8+, or CD8+CD57+ T cells (not recorded which) from PBMCs. This chain joins TRBV13 and TRBJ2-7, with TRBD2 matching 9 bases. The CDR3 coding sequence is TGTGCCAGCAGCTTAGGAGCCGAGCGGGAGGATTCCTACGAGCAGTACTTC. Translation: CASSLGAEREDSYEQYF. The whole variable domain, remainder taken from reference TRBV13 and TRBJ2-7, is AAGVIQSPRHLIKEKRETATLKCYPIPRHDTVYWYQQGPGQDPQFLISFYEKMQSDKGSIPDRFSAQQFSDYHSELNMSSLELGDSALYFCASSLGAEREDSYEQYFGPGTRLTVT.